This TCR beta chain was obtained from a study of CD8+ T cells in alopecia areata. Study information: The protocol delivered tofacitinib for 6 to 18 months, then withdrew it for 6 months.

Notes on the study in general: It was less clear whether patients shared TCRs than it was in mice, possibly because of HLA.

The CDR3 spans 13 residues. Trimming cost V 5 bases and J 4 bases, with 12 bases left between them. The germline CDR1 and CDR2 sequences are SQVTM and ANQGSEA. Extraction of RNA preceded its reverse transcription into cDNA, which served as the sequencing template. TCRdb's table, derived via immunoSEQ multiplex PCR, lists solely in-frame clones and lacks some. Among about 97,000 clones listed, roughly two fifths were seen once. Note on this clone: Its target is unknown.

The genes are TRBV29-1 and TRBJ1-5; TRBD1 is a possible D gene (6 bases). This TCR derives from a human donor with alopecia areata. The sample was CD4+ T cells sorted from blood. The CDR3 sequence: CSVLRGPNQPQHF. The CDR3 DNA is TGCAGCGTTCTCAGGGGACCTAATCAGCCCCAGCATTTT.